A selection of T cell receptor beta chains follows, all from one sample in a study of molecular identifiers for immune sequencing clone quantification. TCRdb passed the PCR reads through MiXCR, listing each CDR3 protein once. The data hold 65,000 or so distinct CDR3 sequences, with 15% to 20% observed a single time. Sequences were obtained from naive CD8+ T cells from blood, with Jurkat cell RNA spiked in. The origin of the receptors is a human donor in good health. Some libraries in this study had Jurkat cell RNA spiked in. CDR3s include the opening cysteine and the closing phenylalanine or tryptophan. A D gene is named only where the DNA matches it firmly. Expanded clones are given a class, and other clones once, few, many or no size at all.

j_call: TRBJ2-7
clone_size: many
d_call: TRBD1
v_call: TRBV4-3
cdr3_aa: CASSQDRGLWEQYF
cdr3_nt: TGCGCCAGCAGCCAAGACAGGGGGCTGTGGGAGCAGTACTTC

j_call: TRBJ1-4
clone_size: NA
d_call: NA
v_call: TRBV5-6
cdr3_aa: CASSHIEEAATNEKLFF
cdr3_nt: TGTGCCAGCAGCCATATTGAGGAGGCGGCAACTAATGAAAAACTGTTTTTT

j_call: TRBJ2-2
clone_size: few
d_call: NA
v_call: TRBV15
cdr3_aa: CATSRDQSFTGELFF
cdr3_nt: TGTGCCACCAGCAGAGATCAGAGTTTCACCGGGGAGCTGTTTTTT

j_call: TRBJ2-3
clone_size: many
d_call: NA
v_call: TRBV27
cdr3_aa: CASSLADTQYF
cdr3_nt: TGTGCCAGCAGTTTAGCTGATACGCAGTATTTT

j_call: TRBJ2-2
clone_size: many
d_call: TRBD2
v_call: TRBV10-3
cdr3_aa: CAISESVLAGVSGELFF
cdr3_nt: TGTGCCATCAGTGAGTCGGTTCTAGCGGGAGTCTCCGGGGAGCTGTTTTTT

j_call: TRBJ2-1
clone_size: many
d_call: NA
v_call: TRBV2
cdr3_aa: CASIRDNEQFF
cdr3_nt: TGTGCCAGCATCAGGGACAATGAGCAGTTCTTC

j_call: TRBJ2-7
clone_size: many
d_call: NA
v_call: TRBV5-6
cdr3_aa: CASRQRRSSYEQYF
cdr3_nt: TGTGCCAGCCGGCAACGGAGGAGCTCCTACGAGCAGTACTTC

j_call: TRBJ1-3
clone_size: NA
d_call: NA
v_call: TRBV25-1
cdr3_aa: CASALFTGNTIYF
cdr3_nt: TGTGCCAGCGCGTTATTCACTGGAAACACCATATATTTT

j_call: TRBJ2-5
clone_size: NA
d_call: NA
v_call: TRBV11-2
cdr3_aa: CASSLAAGSMKTQYF
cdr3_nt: TGTGCCAGCAGCTTAGCGGCAGGGAGTATGAAGACCCAGTACTTC

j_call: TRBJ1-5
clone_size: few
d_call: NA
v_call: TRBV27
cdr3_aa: CATGQPQHF
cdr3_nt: TGTGCCACCGGCCAGCCCCAGCATTTT

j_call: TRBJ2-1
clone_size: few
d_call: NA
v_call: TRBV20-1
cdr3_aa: CSAIQRGSRDEQFF
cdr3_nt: TGCAGTGCTATCCAACGGGGGTCAAGGGATGAGCAGTTCTTC

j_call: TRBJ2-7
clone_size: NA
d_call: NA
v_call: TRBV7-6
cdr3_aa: CARSNSPYEQYF
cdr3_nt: TGTGCCAGAAGCAACTCCCCTTACGAGCAGTACTTC

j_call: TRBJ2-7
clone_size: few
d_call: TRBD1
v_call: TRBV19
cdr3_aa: CASSAGQGEAYEQYF
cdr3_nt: TGTGCCAGTAGTGCAGGACAGGGCGAGGCCTACGAGCAGTACTTC

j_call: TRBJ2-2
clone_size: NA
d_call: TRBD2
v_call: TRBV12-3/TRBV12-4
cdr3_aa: CASSLLLAGGTGELFF
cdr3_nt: TGTGCCAGCAGTTTATTACTAGCGGGAGGCACCGGGGAGCTGTTTTTT

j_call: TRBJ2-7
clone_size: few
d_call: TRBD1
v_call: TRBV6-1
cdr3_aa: CASSEAGTAPYEQYF
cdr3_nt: TGTGCCAGCAGTGAAGCCGGGACAGCCCCCTACGAGCAGTACTTC

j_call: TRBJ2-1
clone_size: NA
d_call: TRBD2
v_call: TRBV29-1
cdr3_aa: CSGPSGNNEQFF
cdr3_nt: TGCAGCGGCCCTAGCGGGAACAATGAGCAGTTCTTC

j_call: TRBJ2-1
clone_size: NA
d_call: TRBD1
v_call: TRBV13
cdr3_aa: CASQGAHDNEQFF
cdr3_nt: TGTGCCAGTCAGGGGGCGCATGACAATGAGCAGTTCTTC

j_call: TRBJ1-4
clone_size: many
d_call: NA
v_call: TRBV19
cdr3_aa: CASSKQGSTNEKLFF
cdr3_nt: TGTGCCAGTAGTAAACAGGGTTCCACTAATGAAAAACTGTTTTTT

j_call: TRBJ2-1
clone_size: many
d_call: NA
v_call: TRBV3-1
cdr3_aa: CASSQYRTYNEQFF
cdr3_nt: TGTGCCAGCAGCCAGTACAGGACGTACAATGAGCAGTTCTTC

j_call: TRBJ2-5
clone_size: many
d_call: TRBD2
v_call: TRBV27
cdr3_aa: CASSLLAEETQYF
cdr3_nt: TGTGCCAGCAGTTTACTAGCGGAAGAGACCCAGTACTTC

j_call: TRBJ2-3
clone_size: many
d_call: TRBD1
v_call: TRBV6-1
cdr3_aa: CASSAYPGGIDTQYF
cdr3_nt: TGTGCCAGCAGTGCTTACCCAGGGGGCATAGATACGCAGTATTTT

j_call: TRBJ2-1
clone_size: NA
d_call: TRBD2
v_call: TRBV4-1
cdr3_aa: CASSQVLAGDYYNEQFF
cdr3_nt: TGCGCCAGCAGCCAAGTATTAGCGGGAGACTATTACAATGAGCAGTTCTTC

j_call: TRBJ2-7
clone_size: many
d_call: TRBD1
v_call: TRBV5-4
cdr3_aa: CASSLDIRQGIKYEQYF
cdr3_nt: TGTGCCAGCAGCTTGGATATCCGACAGGGGATTAAGTACGAGCAGTACTTC

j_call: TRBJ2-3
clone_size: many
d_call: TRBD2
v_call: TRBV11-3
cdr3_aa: CASSSPGLGATDTQYF
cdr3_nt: TGTGCCAGCAGCTCCCCGGGACTAGGAGCCACAGATACGCAGTATTTT

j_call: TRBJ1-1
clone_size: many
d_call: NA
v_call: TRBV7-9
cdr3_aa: CASSSQGVHTEAFF
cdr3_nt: TGTGCCAGCAGCTCGCAGGGAGTGCACACTGAAGCTTTCTTT

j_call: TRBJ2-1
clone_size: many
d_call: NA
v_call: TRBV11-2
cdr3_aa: CASSYYNEQFF
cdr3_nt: TGTGCCAGCAGCTATTACAATGAGCAGTTCTTC

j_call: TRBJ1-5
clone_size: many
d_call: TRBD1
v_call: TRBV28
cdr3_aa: CASSLEGASQPQHF
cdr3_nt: TGTGCCAGCAGTTTAGAGGGGGCATCCCAGCCCCAGCATTTT

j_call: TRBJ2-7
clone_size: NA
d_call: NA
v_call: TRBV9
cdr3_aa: CASGVSGSYEQYF
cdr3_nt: TGTGCCAGCGGCGTGTCGGGGAGCTACGAGCAGTACTTC

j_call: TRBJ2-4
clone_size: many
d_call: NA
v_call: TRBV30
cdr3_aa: CAWSVWVAKNIQYF
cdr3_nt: TGTGCCTGGAGTGTATGGGTAGCCAAAAACATTCAGTACTTC

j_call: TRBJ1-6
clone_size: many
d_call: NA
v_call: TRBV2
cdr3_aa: CASMNPRDGGSYNSPLHF
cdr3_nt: TGTGCCAGCATGAATCCTCGGGACGGTGGCTCCTATAATTCACCCCTCCACTTT

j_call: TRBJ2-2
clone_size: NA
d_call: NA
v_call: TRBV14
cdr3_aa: CATVGGTGELFF
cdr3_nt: TGTGCCACCGTCGGAGGCACCGGGGAGCTGTTTTTT

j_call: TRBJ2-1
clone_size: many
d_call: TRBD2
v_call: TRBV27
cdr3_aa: CASSIGTSGNEQFF
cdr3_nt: TGTGCCAGCAGTATAGGGACTAGCGGAAATGAGCAGTTCTTC